Each of the 26 T cell receptor beta chains below was sequenced from the same sample in a study of blood T cell repertoires in COVID-19. Produced via immunoSEQ multiplex PCR; TCRdb's table is partial and in-frame only. The sample holds 150,000 to 190,000 clones, 76% seen once. What was sequenced was peripheral blood. All receptors derive from a woman older than 75 with acute or convalescent COVID-19.

The genes are TRBV7-2 and TRBJ1-2; possible D gene TRBD1, 5 bases. The germline CDR1 and CDR2 sequences are SGHTA and FQGNSA. Trimming took 5 bases from V and 4 from J, leaving 8 bases between them. This CDR3 is built from 12 residues. The CDR3 sequence is CASSQTVYGYTF. CDR3 DNA sequence: TGTGCCAGCAGCCAGACAGTCTATGGCTACACCTTC.

V and J are TRBV19 and TRBJ1-3, with a tentative D call TRBD1 (6 bases). The CDR3 runs to 15 residues. Per germline, CDR1 LNHDA and CDR2 SQIVND (reference sequence). Trimming pared 5 bases from V and 4 bases from J, leaving 15 bases between. DNA for the CDR3: TGTGCCAGTAGTCCGGACAGCGGGACGGGAAACACCATATATTTT. Its translation: CASSPDSGTGNTIYF.

The rearrangement links TRBV18 to TRBJ2-6; D is uncertain. Trimming cost V 2 bases and J 4 bases, with 6 bases left between them. Germline assignment: CDR1 KGHSH and CDR2 LQKENI. The CDR3 totals 14 residues. The CDR3 DNA reads TGTGCCAGCTCACCAGCTCGGGGGGCCAACGTCCTGACTTTC. It codes for CASSPARGANVLTF.

The chain employs TRBV5-4 and TRBJ2-7; no firm D call. Trimming pared 4 bases from V and 0 bases from J, leaving 17 bases between. The germline V gene encodes CDR1 SGHNT and CDR2 YYREEE (reference sequence). This CDR3 spans 16 amino acids. CDR3: CASSAGAAASSYEQYF. The CDR3 DNA reads TGTGCCAGCAGCGCTGGTGCGGCGGCTAGCTCCTACGAGCAGTACTTC. Using reference TRBV5-4 and TRBJ2-7 for the parts outside the CDR3, the full variable domain is ETGVTQSPTHLIKTRGQQVTLRCSSQSGHNTVSWYQQALGQGPQFIFQYYREEENGRGNFPPRFSGLQFPNYSSELNVNALELDDSALYLCASSAGAAASSYEQYFGPGTRLTVT.

The rearrangement joins TRBV6-5 to TRBJ1-2; 10 positions agree with TRBD1. The V segment lost 6 bases and the J segment 6 bases; nucleotides outside the gene matches: 4. This CDR3 is 13 amino acids long. In germline, CDR1 is MNHEY, CDR2 SVGAGI. CDR3 sequence: CASRTGGADGYTF. CDR3 sequence (DNA): TGTGCCAGCAGGACAGGGGGCGCGGATGGCTACACCTTC.

The genes are TRBV5-5 and TRBJ1-1, with 7 bases lining up with TRBD1. The V segment lost 2 bases and the J segment 3 bases; nucleotides outside the gene matches: 1. The CDR3 is 13 amino acids. In germline, CDR1 is SGHKS, CDR2 YYEKEE (reference sequence). The CDR3 bases are TGTGCCAGCAGCTTCGACAGGGACACTGAAGCTTTCTTT. Encoded protein: CASSFDRDTEAFF.

The chain uses TRBV5-1 and TRBJ1-1; 8 nucleotides align to TRBD1. V gave up 3 bases and J gave up 7 bases; unmatched junction bases: 8. Germline V gene sequence: CDR1 SGHRS, CDR2 YFSETQ. There are 14 residues in the CDR3. The CDR3 DNA follows: TGCGCCAGCAGCTACGGACAGGGCCTCGTTGAAGCTTTCTTT. Encoded protein: CASSYGQGLVEAFF.

In regard to this clone: A read error may account for a junction end that differs from germline. The CDR3 bases are TGTGCCGGCAGTCCCTTTCACAGGGGGCTCACTTTGAACACTGAAGCTTTCTTT. This gives the protein CAGSPFHRGLTLNTEAFF. The rearrangement joins TRBV27 to TRBJ1-1, with 9 bases identical to TRBD1. The germline V gene has CDR1 MNHEY and CDR2 SMNVEV (reference sequence). The CDR3 loop spans 18 amino acids.

The V and J genes are TRBV21-1 and TRBJ1-1. TRBV21-1 is flagged as a pseudogene. The CDR3 extends over 14 amino acids. In DNA form, the CDR3 reads TGTGCCAGCAGCAAAGGGTACGGGAACACTGAAGCTTTCTTT. As protein: CASSKGYGNTEAFF.

This clone was recorded many times. The rearrangement uses TRBV7-2 and TRBJ1-2, with 7 bases that match TRBD1. CDR3 length equals 13 residues. CDR1 SGHTA and CDR2 FQGNSA come from the germline V gene. J was trimmed by 8 bases and V by 3 bases; bases with no gene match: 6. Here the CDR3 reads CASSLKGAFGYTF. DNA for the CDR3: TGTGCCAGCAGCTTGAAGGGGGCTTTCGGCTACACCTTC.

In its sample, this clone was seen a few times. CDR3 residues: CASSLQGSWDYEQYF. The CDR3 region has the DNA TGCGCCAGCAGCTTGCAGGGTTCTTGGGACTACGAGCAGTACTTC. V is TRBV5-1 and J is TRBJ2-7; TRBD1 might be the D (5 bases). The germline CDR1 and CDR2 sequences are SGHRS and YFSETQ. Between the trimmed V and J ends, which lost 1 base and 3 bases, there was a span of 14 bases. The CDR3 runs 15 residues.

This clone was observed once. The V gene is TRBV5-1, the J gene TRBJ2-1; the D gene is possibly TRBD1 (7 bases). V was cut by 6 bases and J by 3 bases, with 13 bases left in between. This CDR3 is built from 14 residues. Germline CDR1 SGHRS, CDR2 YFSETQ. The CDR3 loop is CASKGGQSYNEQFF. CDR3 nucleotides: TGCGCCAGCAAGGGGGGACAGAGCTACAATGAGCAGTTCTTC.

V and J are TRBV6-5 and TRBJ2-3; TRBD2 aligns across 10 bases. CDR3 length: 15 residues. CDR1 is MNHEY and CDR2 is SVGAGI in the germline V gene. J was trimmed by 4 bases and V by 5 bases; bases with no gene match: 6. This CDR3 is CASSPLAGVADTQYF. The CDR3 coding sequence is TGTGCCAGCAGTCCTCTAGCGGGAGTCGCAGATACGCAGTATTTT.

The rearrangement uses TRBV7-2 and TRBJ1-2; possible D gene TRBD1, 5 bases. CDR1 SGHTA and CDR2 FQGNSA come from the germline V gene. The CDR3 loop spans 16 amino acids. V was pared by 5 bases and J by 3 bases, with 19 bases between. The CDR3 here is CASSPRDSTQYYGYTF. CDR3 bases: TGTGCCAGCAGCCCTCGGGACTCTACTCAATACTATGGCTACACCTTC.

V usage is TRBV2 and J usage is TRBJ2-3; tentatively, D is TRBD1 (5 bases). V was pared by 3 bases and J by 2 bases, with 9 bases between. The CDR3 consists of 14 residues. Per the germline V gene, CDR1 is SNHLY and CDR2 is FYNNEI. Here the CDR3 reads CASSEDTYTDTQYF. DNA for the CDR3: TGTGCCAGCAGTGAGGACACATACACAGATACGCAGTATTTT. Filled out from reference TRBV2 and TRBJ2-3, the complete variable domain reads EPEVTQTPSHQVTQMGQEVILRCVPISNHLYFYWYRQILGQKVEFLVSFYNNEISEKSEIFDDQFSVERPDGSNFTLKIRSTKLEDSAMYFCASSEDTYTDTQYFGPGTRLTVL.

The genes are TRBV18 and TRBJ1-4; tentatively, D is TRBD1 (6 bases). Germline assignment: CDR1 KGHSH and CDR2 LQKENI. Trimming took 2 bases from V and 8 from J, leaving 6 bases between them. CDR3 size: 12 residues. For the CDR3, the DNA is TGTGCCAGCTCACCAGGACAGGAAAAACTGTTTTTT. Residues: CASSPGQEKLFF.

The rearrangement joins TRBV10-3 to TRBJ1-6; no clear D. V was trimmed by 3 bases and J by 1 base, leaving 13 bases between them. Germline CDR1 is ENHRY and CDR2 is SYGVKD. The CDR3 runs to 17 residues. CDR3 amino acids: CAISDSPRNSYNSPLHF. In nucleotides, the CDR3 is TGTGCCATCAGTGACTCGCCCAGGAATTCCTATAATTCACCCCTCCACTTT.

The chain has TRBV7-9 and TRBJ2-2, with 9 bases that match TRBD2. V trimming: 3 bases; J trimming: 2 bases; junction bases outside the gene matches: 1. Germline CDR1 SEHNR, CDR2 FQNEAQ (reference sequence). CDR3 length: 15 residues. CDR3 coding DNA: TGTGCCAGCAGCTTTAGCGGGAGAAACACCGGGGAGCTGTTTTTT. This codes for CASSFSGRNTGELFF.

The chain links TRBV7-9 to TRBJ2-7; 9 bases match TRBD2. V was pared by 2 bases and J by 4 bases, with 12 bases of the junction left unmatched. CDR3 length: 17 residues. CDR1 SEHNR and CDR2 FQNEAQ come from the germline V gene (reference sequence). This CDR3 reads CASSLTALTSGSYEQYF. The CDR3, as DNA: TGTGCCAGCAGCTTAACGGCTTTGACTAGCGGTTCGTACGAGCAGTACTTC.

V and J are TRBV6-6 and TRBJ2-5; 12 nucleotides align to TRBD2. After removal of 5 bases from V and 5 bases from J, the junction contained 18 bases not matched to a gene. There are 19 residues in the CDR3. Germline CDR1 is MNHNY and CDR2 is SVGAGI (reference sequence). The CDR3 sequence: CASSPQGRTSGEILETQYF. The CDR3 coding sequence is TGTGCCAGCAGTCCCCAAGGAAGGACTAGCGGGGAGATTCTGGAGACCCAGTACTTC.

This clone was found once. The chain joins TRBV6-5 to TRBJ1-1; D unclear. The CDR3 loop spans 14 amino acids. The germline V and J ends were trimmed by 6 bases and 6 bases, with 17 bases remaining between them. CDR1 MNHEY and CDR2 SVGAGI come from the germline V gene. CDR3 DNA sequence: TGTGCCAGCAGCCCGACTCATATGGTGGCTGAAGCTTTCTTT. Translation: CASSPTHMVAEAFF.

V is TRBV19 and J is TRBJ1-2; a possible D gene is TRBD1 (5 bases). Germline V gene sequence: CDR1 LNHDA, CDR2 SQIVND (reference sequence). V was clipped by 6 bases and J by 6 bases, with 14 bases between them. The CDR3 covers 13 residues. CDR3 residues: CASRSRVLDGYTF. CDR3 DNA: TGTGCCAGTAGATCCAGGGTTTTGGATGGCTACACCTTC.

This clone showed up just a few times. The rearrangement links TRBV7-2 to TRBJ2-3; no definite D call. Trimming stripped 4 bases from V and 0 bases from J, with 14 bases between. The germline V gene encodes CDR1 SGHTA and CDR2 FQGNSA. The CDR3 loop spans 16 amino acids. The CDR3 bases are TGTGCCAGCAGCTCACCGAGCTATGCTAGCACAGATACGCAGTATTTT. Amino acids: CASSSPSYASTDTQYF.

J is TRBJ1-5 and V is TRBV7-8; D not resolved. This CDR3 comprises 15 residues. In germline, CDR1 is SGHVS, CDR2 FQNEAQ. V was cut by 1 base and J by 1 base, with 8 bases left in between. The CDR3 nucleotides read TGTGCCAGCAGCTTAGGACTAAGCAGCAATCAGCCCCAGCATTTT. Encoded protein: CASSLGLSSNQPQHF.

The rearrangement uses TRBV5-1 and TRBJ1-5; D unclear. Trimming removed 5 bases from V and 2 bases from J, with 14 bases in between. The CDR3 runs to 15 residues. Per the germline V gene, CDR1 is SGHRS and CDR2 is YFSETQ. CDR3 amino acids: CASSVTGEGNQPQHF. The CDR3 nucleotides are TGCGCCAGCAGTGTCACGGGTGAAGGCAATCAGCCCCAGCATTTT.

This clone was picked up one time. The chain carries TRBV7-3 and TRBJ2-2; the D gene is possibly TRBD2 (6 bases). V dropped 3 bases and J dropped 7 bases, with 15 bases sitting between them. CDR1 is SGHTA, CDR2 FQGTGA, per germline. The CDR3 length is 15 residues. CDR3 nucleotide sequence: TGTGCCAGCAGCTTTGGACCCCGGAGGGTCGGGGAGCTGTTTTTT. It encodes CASSFGPRRVGELFF.